A selection of T cell receptor beta chains follows, all from one sample in a study of blood T cell repertoires in COVID-19. Clones were read by immunoSEQ multiplex PCR, and TCRdb kept only the in-frame ones, dropping some. The data hold 230,000 or so clones, with approximately 81% observed a single time. Sequenced: PBMCs or T cells enriched from blood (not recorded which). The receptors originated from a woman aged 50 to 65 who had been exposed to COVID-19. Each CDR3 is given with its conserved first and last residue. The D gene is left open where the match is weak. Clone size, where shown, is once, few, many, or a class for clones that have expanded.

TRBV5-6	NA	TRBJ2-5	TRBD2	TGTGCCAGCAGCTTGGTTGCGGGGGTGAGGGAGACCCAGTACTTC	CASSLVAGVRETQYF
TRBV9	few	TRBJ2-3	TRBD2	TGTGCCAGCAGCGCCCCGCTATTAGCGGGGGACTATACGCAGTATTTT	CASSAPLLAGDYTQYF
TRBV5-1	NA	TRBJ1-4	NA	TGCGCCAGCAGCCTCCCCATCTTGGGGGGGGCGTTTGATGAAAAACTGTTTTTT	CASSLPILGGAFDEKLFF
TRBV4-3	NA	TRBJ2-3	TRBD1	TGCGCCAGCTCCCGGACAGGGGGCCTGGCAGCAGATACGCAGTATTTT	CASSRTGGLAADTQYF
TRBV6-5	NA	TRBJ2-1	TRBD2	TGTGCCCGGGGCGGGACTAACCCCAATGAGCAGTTCTTC	CARGGTNPNEQFF
TRBV12-5	NA	TRBJ2-3	TRBD1	TGTGCTAGTGCCTTGGGGACAGGGGGCACAGATACGCAGTATTTT	CASALGTGGTDTQYF
TRBV12-5	NA	TRBJ1-1	NA	TGTGCTAGTGGTCGCGATCCCTCGTCGCGGGCTTTCTTT	CASGRDPSSRAFF
TRBV7-9	few	TRBJ2-7	TRBD1	TGTGCCAGCAGCTTCGGACAGGGGGGTACCTACGAGCAGTACTTC	CASSFGQGGTYEQYF
TRBV6-5	NA	TRBJ1-2	TRBD1	TGTGCCAGCAGTTACTATGGGACAGGGTTCTATGGCTACACCTTC	CASSYYGTGFYGYTF
TRBV28	NA	TRBJ1-4	TRBD1	TGTGCCAGCAGTTCTACAGGGGGCAATGAAAAACTGTTTTTT	CASSSTGGNEKLFF
TRBV6-5	NA	TRBJ1-3	NA	TGTGCCAGCAGTTTGGGCGGGGAAGGTGGAAACACCATATATTTT	CASSLGGEGGNTIYF
TRBV9	NA	TRBJ2-1	NA	TGTGCCAGCAGCCGGGGGGGACAGGGCTACAATGAGCAGTTCTTC	CASSRGGQGYNEQFF
TRBV3-1/TRBV3-2	NA	TRBJ1-6	NA	TGTGCCAGCACCCTAGGGGCAGGACCATCACCCCTCCACTTT	CASTLGAGPSPLHF
TRBV5-5	NA	TRBJ2-1	NA	TGTGCCAGCCGCCCCGGAGTGTACAATGAGCAGTTCTTC	CASRPGVYNEQFF
TRBV19	NA	TRBJ1-2	NA	TGTGCCAGTAGTATGCCGAACGGGGTTGGTGGCTACACCTTC	CASSMPNGVGGYTF
TRBV3-1/TRBV3-2	NA	TRBJ2-7	NA	TGTGCCAGCAGCCAAGATTGGGGTCCGGGGGAGCAGTACTTC	CASSQDWGPGEQYF
TRBV11-1	few	TRBJ1-4	NA	TGTGCCAGCAGCGGAGGGAGCGGTAATGAAAAACTGTTTTTT	CASSGGSGNEKLFF
TRBV15	NA	TRBJ1-1	NA	TGTGCCACCAGCAGAGTGGGTTCAACAGGGTGGAAAAGGGAAGCTTTCTTT	CATSRVGSTGWKREAFF
TRBV27	NA	TRBJ2-7	TRBD2	TGTGCCAGCAGTTTGGCACTAGCGGGCTACGAGCAGTACTTC	CASSLALAGYEQYF
TRBV7-2	NA	TRBJ1-1	NA	TGTGCCAGCAGCTTAGCCCTAAAGGGGACTGAAGCTTTCTTT	CASSLALKGTEAFF